This T cell receptor beta chain was sequenced during a study of blood T cells in healthy people across ages. The use of a sample-barcoded 5' primer and a J-beta primer mix characterized a second PCR of roughly 6 to 12 cycles. Tags on each cDNA molecule came from a template-switch adaptor with 12 random nucleotides. From the 5' RACE reads, TCRdb called clonotypes with MiXCR, one entry per CDR3 protein. The sample lists roughly 700,000 distinct CDR3 sequences, 32% seen once, with just over 15% in the top ten. This clonotype was seen repeatedly, ten times or more. The sequence derives from a woman of 80 years or more in good health. The sample taken for sequencing was blood.

This chain's CDR3 is CASSFLLAGVSYEQYF. The CDR3 coding sequence is TGTGCCAGCAGTTTTTTGCTAGCGGGGGTTTCCTACGAGCAGTACTTC. This chain connects TRBV6-5 to TRBJ2-7; 10 nucleotides agree with TRBD2. Germline V gives CDR1 MNHEY, CDR2 SVGAGI. The V and J ends lost 4 bases and 1 base, in that order; junction bases with no gene match: 7. This CDR3 contains 16 residues.